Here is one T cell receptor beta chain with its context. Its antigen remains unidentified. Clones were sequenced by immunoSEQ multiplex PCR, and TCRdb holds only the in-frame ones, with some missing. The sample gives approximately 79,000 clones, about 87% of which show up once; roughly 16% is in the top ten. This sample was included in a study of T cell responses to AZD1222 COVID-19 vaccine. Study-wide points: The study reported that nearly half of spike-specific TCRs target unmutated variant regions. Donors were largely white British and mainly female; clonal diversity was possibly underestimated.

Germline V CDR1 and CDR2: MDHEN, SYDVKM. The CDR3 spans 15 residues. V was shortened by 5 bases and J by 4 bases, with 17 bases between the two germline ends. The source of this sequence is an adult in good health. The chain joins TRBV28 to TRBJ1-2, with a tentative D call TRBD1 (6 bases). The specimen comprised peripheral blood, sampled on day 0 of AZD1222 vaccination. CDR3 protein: CASSQWIGGSYGYTF. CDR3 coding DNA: TGTGCCAGCAGTCAATGGATAGGGGGGAGCTATGGCTACACCTTC.